Shown below are 30 T cell receptor beta chains from a single sample sequenced in a study of tumor T cells in aggressive B-cell lymphoma. Some clones are missing from TCRdb's copy, which holds only in-frame ones; the method was immunoSEQ multiplex PCR. This sample yields approximately 2,200 clones, of which roughly 90% are seen a single time; roughly 9.6% belongs to the top ten. Input material: tumor tissue. All receptors come from an adult with diffuse large B cell lymphoma.

The chain joins TRBV15 to TRBJ2-7; 7 bases map to TRBD1. The germline gives CDR1 LNHNV, CDR2 YYDKDF (reference sequence). Germline trimming cut 4 bases from V and 3 bases from J; bases unmatched to any gene: 3. The CDR3 has 13 residues. In nucleotides, the CDR3 is TGTGCCACCAGCAAAGGGACAGTCTACGAGCAGTACTTC. Translating gives CATSKGTVYEQYF.

The chain uses TRBV10-2 and TRBJ1-1, with a tentative D call TRBD1 (5 bases). Germline loops: CDR1 WSHSY, CDR2 SAAADI. Trimming took off 6 bases at V and 4 bases at J, with 18 bases between the two ends. CDR3 length: 15 amino acids. CDR3 in DNA: TGCGCCAGCAGCGGGACTCTCAGGATTACCACTGAAGCTTTCTTT. As protein: CASSGTLRITTEAFF.

This rearrangement joins TRBV7-9 to TRBJ1-4; D is ambiguous. V dropped 3 bases and J dropped 8 bases, with 10 bases sitting between them. Germline CDR1 and CDR2: SEHNR and FQNEAQ (reference sequence). This CDR3 comprises 13 residues. The CDR3 loop reads CASSLGFGEKLFF. The CDR3 nucleotides read TGTGCCAGCAGCTTGGGCTTTGGGGAAAAACTGTTTTTT.

The V gene is TRBV2, the J gene TRBJ1-2, with TRBD1 matching over 7 bases. Trimming removed 10 bases from V and 7 bases from J; junction bases left unmatched: 12. From germline, CDR1 is SNHLY and CDR2 FYNNEI. This CDR3 has 13 residues. The CDR3: CAIKRIGGIGYTF. For the CDR3, the DNA is TGTGCCATCAAGAGGATAGGGGGCATTGGCTACACCTTC. Full variable domain (rest looked up from reference TRBV2 and TRBJ1-2): EPEVTQTPSHQVTQMGQEVILRCVPISNHLYFYWYRQILGQKVEFLVSFYNNEISEKSEIFDDQFSVERPDGSNFTLKIRSTKLEDSAMYFCAIKRIGGIGYTFGSGTRLTVV.

This chain uses TRBV5-1 with TRBJ2-5; D not certain. V lost 0 bases to trimming and J lost 7 bases, with 10 bases between them. This CDR3 is 13 amino acids long. Germline V lookup: CDR1 SGHRS, CDR2 YFSETQ. CDR3 sequence reads: CASSLVLRGTQYF. The CDR3 DNA follows: TGCGCCAGCAGCTTGGTCCTGCGCGGGACCCAGTACTTC.

The chain uses TRBV7-9 and TRBJ2-7; 7 bases align to TRBD1. V lost 5 bases to trimming and J lost 2 bases; unmatched junction nucleotides: 6. CDR1 and CDR2 (germline): SEHNR, FQNEAQ (reference sequence). The CDR3 is 14 amino acids. CDR3 region: CASSRQGMTYEQYF. CDR3 DNA sequence: TGTGCCAGCAGCCGACAGGGAATGACCTACGAGCAGTACTTC.

This rearrangement joins TRBV6-6 to TRBJ2-7; the D gene is possibly TRBD2 (5 bases). Trimming left V 11 bases short and J 2 bases short, with 10 bases between. In germline, CDR1 is MNHNY, CDR2 SVGAGI (reference sequence). The CDR3 has 11 residues. This CDR3 reads CAVVGAYEQYF. DNA of the CDR3: TGTGCCGTTGTCGGGGCCTACGAGCAGTACTTC.

The V and J genes are TRBV11-2 and TRBJ2-4; 11 nucleotides agree with TRBD2. Trimming cost V 0 bases and J 7 bases; bases outside gene matches: 2. Germline V gene sequence: CDR1 SGHAT, CDR2 FQNNGV. The CDR3 totals 15 residues. CDR3 DNA sequence: TGTGCCAGCAGCTTAGAGGCTAGCGGGAGGAACATTCAGTACTTC. Protein product: CASSLEASGRNIQYF.

The chain employs TRBV4-3 and TRBJ2-2; 13 bases are a match to TRBD2. The CDR3 sequence is 17 residues long. V was clipped by 4 bases and J by 4 bases; unmatched bases: 6. The germline gives CDR1 LGHNA, CDR2 YSLEER. Written as DNA, the CDR3 is TGCGCCAGCAGCCCACGACTAGCGGGAGGACCCACCGGGGAGCTGTTTTTT. Protein product: CASSPRLAGGPTGELFF.

V and J are TRBV27 and TRBJ2-1; 10 bases line up with TRBD2. The germline gives CDR1 MNHEY, CDR2 SMNVEV (reference sequence). The V segment lost 2 bases and the J segment 6 bases; nucleotides outside the gene matches: 10. The CDR3 covers 17 residues. The CDR3 here is CASSLGSGRAHSNEQFF. CDR3 DNA sequence: TGTGCCAGCAGTTTAGGGAGCGGGAGGGCCCATAGCAATGAGCAGTTCTTC.

The rearrangement links TRBV7-8 to TRBJ1-5; a possible D gene is TRBD1 (5 bases). Germline V gives CDR1 SGHVS, CDR2 FQNEAQ. V was pared by 1 base and J by 9 bases, with 16 bases between. The CDR3 has 15 amino acids. CDR3 sequence (DNA): TGTGCCAGCAGCTTAGGGGCAGGGAACGGGCGGCCCCAGCATTTT. Encoded protein: CASSLGAGNGRPQHF.

The chain combines TRBV6-6 with TRBJ2-1; D is possibly TRBD2 (5 bases). The CDR3 runs 12 residues. Germline V gene data show CDR1 as MNHNY and CDR2 as SVGAGI (reference sequence). V shed 6 bases and J shed 7 bases, with 10 bases lying between them. The CDR3 nucleotides read TGTGCCAGCAGCACTAGTGCGAATGAGCAGTTCTTC. The encoded protein is CASSTSANEQFF.

V and J are TRBV18 and TRBJ2-5, with 7 bases that match TRBD1. TRBJ2-7 matches the DNA end more closely, so the J call is doubtful. The CDR3 has 13 residues. Per the germline V gene, CDR1 is KGHSH and CDR2 is LQKENI. The CDR3 region has the DNA TGTGCCAGCTCAGCTAACAGGGGCGGCGAGCAGTACTTC. This encodes CASSANRGGEQYF.

The chain employs TRBV18 and TRBJ1-5; TRBD1 might be the D (5 bases). Germline assignment: CDR1 KGHSH and CDR2 LQKENI. V was shortened by 3 bases and J by 7 bases, with 13 bases between the two germline ends. The CDR3 is made up of 14 amino acids. In nucleotides, the CDR3 is TGTGCCAGCTCACCCGTTTGGGGGAGGCAGCCCCAGCATTTT. It is translated as CASSPVWGRQPQHF.

Here the CDR3 DNA reads TGTGCCAGCAGTGAGCGGCGGGCTAGCCAAGAGACCCAGTACTTC. This translates into CASSERRASQETQYF. The gene calls are TRBV6-1 and TRBJ2-5, with a possible D match to TRBD2 (5 bases). The CDR3 has 15 residues. Trimming left V 3 bases short and J 1 base short, with 12 bases between. Germline assignment: CDR1 MNHNS and CDR2 SASEGT.

The V and J genes are TRBV18 and TRBJ2-3; 7 bases match TRBD1. Trimming removed 6 bases from V and 1 base from J; junction bases left unmatched: 1. CDR1 and CDR2 from the germline V gene are KGHSH and LQKENI. The CDR3 is 13 residues long. The CDR3 DNA is TGTGCCAGCTCCGGACAGGGCACAGATACGCAGTATTTT. Its translation is CASSGQGTDTQYF. Variable domain in full (rest from reference TRBV18 and TRBJ2-3): NAGVMQNPRHLVRRRGQEARLRCSPMKGHSHVYWYRQLPEEGLKFMVYLQKENIIDESGMPKERFSAEFPKEGPSILRIQQVVRGDSAAYFCASSGQGTDTQYFGPGTRLTVL.

The chain employs TRBV28 and TRBJ2-2, with 13 positions matching TRBD2. V dropped 5 bases and J dropped 6; count of bases not matched to a gene: 3. Germline V gene lookup returns CDR1 MDHEN and CDR2 SYDVKM. The CDR3 runs to 15 residues. The CDR3 protein is CASSGTSGVPGELFF. Written as DNA, the CDR3 is TGTGCCAGCAGTGGGACTAGCGGGGTCCCCGGGGAGCTGTTTTTT.

The rearrangement joins TRBV27 to TRBJ2-1, with 9 bases lining up with TRBD1. The CDR3 is 15 residues long. Trimming removed 6 bases from V and 4 bases from J; junction bases left unmatched: 7. Looked up from germline, CDR1 is MNHEY and CDR2 is SMNVEV (reference sequence). The CDR3 bases are TGTGCCAGCAGCCCCGGACAGGGGCTTTACAATGAGCAGTTCTTC. Its protein product is CASSPGQGLYNEQFF.

The CDR3 coding sequence is TGTGCCAGCAGCCCTTTCAGCCTAGCGGGATACACCGGGGAGCTGTTTTTT. Translation gives CASSPFSLAGYTGELFF. This rearrangement joins TRBV7-8 to TRBJ2-2; 9 bases agree with TRBD2. Germline V gives CDR1 SGHVS, CDR2 FQNEAQ. The CDR3 is 17 residues long. Unmatched junction bases numbered 10, after V lost 5 bases and J lost 3 bases.

The chain combines TRBV10-3 with TRBJ1-1; TRBD1 aligns across 9 bases. The CDR3 has 13 amino acids. Germline V gene lookup returns CDR1 ENHRY and CDR2 SYGVKD. V dropped 8 bases and J dropped 7; count of bases not matched to a gene: 8. The CDR3 protein is CAIRPGQGNEAFF. The CDR3 nucleotides are TGTGCCATCCGACCGGGACAGGGAAATGAAGCTTTCTTT.

The chain joins TRBV13 to TRBJ2-1, with 13 bases identical to TRBD2. The CDR3 has 16 residues. Per the germline V gene, CDR1 is PRHDT and CDR2 is FYEKMQ (reference sequence). Losses at the gene ends were 4 bases for V and 9 bases for J; bases not matched to a gene: 9. In nucleotides, the CDR3 is TGTGCCAGCAGCTCCGTACTAGCGGGAGGGCCTTTTGAGCAGTTCTTC. Its translation is CASSSVLAGGPFEQFF.

This chain uses TRBV28 with TRBJ1-3; TRBD1 is a possible D gene (5 bases). CDR1 MDHEN and CDR2 SYDVKM come from the germline V gene. V was pared by 6 bases and J by 3 bases, with 12 bases between. CDR3 length: 14 residues. Written as DNA, the CDR3 is TGTGCCAGCAGCCCGGGAGGGGATGGAAACACCATATATTTT. This codes for CASSPGGDGNTIYF.

This clone appeared a single time. The J gene is TRBJ2-7, the V gene TRBV11-2, with 7 bases fitting TRBD1. Germline CDR1 reads SGHAT; CDR2 reads FQNNGV. The length of the CDR3 is 15 residues. Trimming took 1 base from V and 0 from J; bases not matched to a gene: 3. The CDR3 region is CASSLVQGSSYEQYF. For the CDR3, the DNA is TGTGCCAGCAGCTTAGTACAGGGGAGCTCCTACGAGCAGTACTTC.

The gene calls are TRBV28 and TRBJ2-7, with D possibly matching TRBD1 (6 bases). This CDR3 has 13 amino acids. Trimming cost V 9 bases and J 6 bases, with 18 bases left between them. From germline, CDR1 is MDHEN and CDR2 SYDVKM. In nucleotides, the CDR3 is TGTGCCAGTGGGGACAACCAAGGTGCCGAGCAGTACTTC. It yields the protein CASGDNQGAEQYF.

This rearrangement joins TRBV2 to TRBJ2-3, with D possibly TRBD1 on 6 matching bases. The germline V gene encodes CDR1 SNHLY and CDR2 FYNNEI. CDR3 length equals 13 residues. V dropped 11 bases and J dropped 3 bases, with 15 bases sitting between them. The chain's CDR3 is CAPQGLSTDTQYF. The CDR3, as DNA: TGTGCCCCGCAGGGGTTGTCTACAGATACGCAGTATTTT.

The chain links TRBV10-1 to TRBJ2-1; TRBD2 aligns across 9 bases. The V gene's germline CDR1 is WNHNN and CDR2 SYGVQD (reference sequence). The CDR3 consists of 18 residues. The V and J ends lost 2 bases and 9 bases, in that order; junction bases with no gene match: 17. The CDR3 DNA follows: TGCGCCAGCAGTGAGCCCGCCGGGCTAGCGGGGTCTAAGGGTGAGCAGTTCTTC. Amino acid sequence: CASSEPAGLAGSKGEQFF.

The V call is TRBV7-9, the J call TRBJ2-2; D is possibly TRBD2 (5 bases). This CDR3 region has 17 residues. Germline CDR1 is SEHNR and CDR2 is FQNEAQ (reference sequence). The germline V and J ends were trimmed by 5 bases and 3 bases, with 19 bases remaining between them. CDR3 coding DNA: TGTGCCAGCAGCCCGGCAGAGGGCAGGAGATACACCGGGGAGCTGTTTTTT. This codes for CASSPAEGRRYTGELFF.

This chain uses TRBV10-3 with TRBJ2-7, with D maybe TRBD2 (6 bases). CDR3 length equals 17 residues. Trimming took 3 bases from V and 1 from J, leaving 19 bases between them. Germline lookup yields CDR1 ENHRY and CDR2 SYGVKD. The CDR3 spells CAISDGPGTGMSYEQYF. The CDR3 DNA follows: TGTGCCATCAGTGATGGTCCTGGGACTGGAATGTCCTACGAGCAGTACTTC.

The chain carries TRBV27 and TRBJ2-4, with 7 bases identical to TRBD2. Germline V gene sequence: CDR1 MNHEY, CDR2 SMNVEV (reference sequence). V lost 7 bases and J lost 4; bases outside the gene matches: 7. The CDR3 extends over 14 amino acids. CDR3 in amino acids: CASKDGGSKNIQYF. Written as DNA, the CDR3 is TGTGCCAGCAAGGACGGGGGGTCGAAAAACATTCAGTACTTC.

The rearrangement joins TRBV7-9 to TRBJ1-4; D perhaps matches TRBD1 (5 bases). Trimming removed 5 bases at V and 6 bases at J, with 13 bases between. Per germline, CDR1 SEHNR and CDR2 FQNEAQ (reference sequence). The CDR3 extends over 14 amino acids. The CDR3 region has the DNA TGTGCCAGCAGCCCAGGACAAGTGGATGAAAAACTGTTTTTT. Protein: CASSPGQVDEKLFF.